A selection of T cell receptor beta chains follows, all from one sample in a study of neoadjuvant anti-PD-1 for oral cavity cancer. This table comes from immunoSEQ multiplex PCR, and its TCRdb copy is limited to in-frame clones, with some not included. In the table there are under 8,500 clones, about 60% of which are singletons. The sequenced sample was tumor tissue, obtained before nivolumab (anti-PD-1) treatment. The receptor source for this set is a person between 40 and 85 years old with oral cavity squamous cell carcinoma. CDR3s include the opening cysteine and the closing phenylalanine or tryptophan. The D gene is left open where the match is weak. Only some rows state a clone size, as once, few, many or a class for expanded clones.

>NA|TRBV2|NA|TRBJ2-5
TGTGCCAGCAGTGCGGTGACCCAGTACTTC
CASSAVTQYF
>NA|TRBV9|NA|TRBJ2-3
TGTGCCAGCAGCGGACCCAGGGGAGATACGCAGTATTTT
CASSGPRGDTQYF
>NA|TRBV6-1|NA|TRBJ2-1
TGTGCCAGCAGTGGGGAACCCGGAGATTATGAGCAGTTCTTC
CASSGEPGDYEQFF
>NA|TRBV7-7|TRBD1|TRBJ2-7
TGTGCCAGCAGCTTAGGGACAGGGGTAAAGGACGAGCAGTACTTC
CASSLGTGVKDEQYF
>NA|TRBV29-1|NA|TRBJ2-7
TGCAGCGTTGCGCAAACGAGCTCCTACGAGCAGTACTTC
CSVAQTSSYEQYF
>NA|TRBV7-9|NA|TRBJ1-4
TGTGCCAGCAGCTTAGGCGTGGGTGGTGAAAAACTGTTTTTT
CASSLGVGGEKLFF
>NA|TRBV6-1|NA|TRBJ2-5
TGTGCCAGCAGTGAAGCGCAAGTCCGGCTAGCGCTTAGGGAGACCCAGTACTTC
CASSEAQVRLALRETQYF
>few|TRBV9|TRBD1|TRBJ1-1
TGTGCCAGCAGCGGAGGAGGGAGGGGACAGGTGAACACTGAAGCTTTCTTT
CASSGGGRGQVNTEAFF
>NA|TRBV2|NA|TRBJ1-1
TGTGCCAGCAGTGAATCAATGAACACTGAAGCTTTCTTT
CASSESMNTEAFF
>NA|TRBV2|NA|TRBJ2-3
TGTGCCAGCAGTGAAGCGGGGGTGGCTGCAGATACGCAGTATTTT
CASSEAGVAADTQYF
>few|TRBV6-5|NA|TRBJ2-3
TGTGCCAGCAGTTACCTTCGCCCTATAAGCACAGATACGCAGTATTTT
CASSYLRPISTDTQYF
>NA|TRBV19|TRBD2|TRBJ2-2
TGTGCCAGTCGGCTCGGGGGGACGGGTATGGCCGGGGAGCTGTTTTTT
CASRLGGTGMAGELFF
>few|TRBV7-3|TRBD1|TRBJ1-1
TGTGCCAGCATCGGGTTTGGACAGGGGGCGGCTGAAGCTTTCTTT
CASIGFGQGAAEAFF
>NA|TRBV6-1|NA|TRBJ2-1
TGTGCCAGCAGTGTGAGGGCAGGGTTTGTGAATGAGCAGTTCTTC
CASSVRAGFVNEQFF
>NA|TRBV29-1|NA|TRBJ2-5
TGCAGCGTTGACAGGGCGAATGGGGAGACCCAGTACTTC
CSVDRANGETQYF
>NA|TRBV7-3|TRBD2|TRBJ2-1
TGTGCCAGCAGCTCCGGGACTAGCGGTTACAATGAGCAGTTCTTC
CASSSGTSGYNEQFF
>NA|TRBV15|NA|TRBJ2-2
TGTGCCACCAGCAGAGGGAGGTATAACACCGGGGAGCTGTTTTTT
CATSRGRYNTGELFF
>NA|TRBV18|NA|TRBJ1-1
TGTGCCAGCTCAATGAAGCAGAACACTGAAGCTTTCTTT
CASSMKQNTEAFF
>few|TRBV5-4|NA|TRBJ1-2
TGTGCCAGCAGCTTGGGGTATAACTATGGCTACACCTTC
CASSLGYNYGYTF
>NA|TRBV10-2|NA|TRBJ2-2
TGCGCCAGCCTTGGGCAGGGAGGTCCCACCGGGGAGCTGTTTTTT
CASLGQGGPTGELFF
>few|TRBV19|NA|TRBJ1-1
TGTGCCAGTATTGGGAACACTGAAGCTTTCTTT
CASIGNTEAFF
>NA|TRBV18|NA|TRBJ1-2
TGTGCCAGCTCACCAAGGGGGACTCGAAGGGGGGAAGGCTACACCTTC
CASSPRGTRRGEGYTF
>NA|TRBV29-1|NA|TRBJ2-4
TGCAGCGTTAGAGAGGCTCTAGCCAAAAACATTCAGTACTTC
CSVREALAKNIQYF
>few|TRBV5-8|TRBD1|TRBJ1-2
TGTGCCAGCAGCCGGACAGGGAAACTCGACTATGGCTACACCTTC
CASSRTGKLDYGYTF
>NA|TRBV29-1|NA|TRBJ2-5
TGCAGCGGGGTACAGTACGGGGCAGTTGGAGAGACCCAGTACTTC
CSGVQYGAVGETQYF
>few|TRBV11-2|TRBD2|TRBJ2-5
TGTGCCAGCACGGAGGGAGGGCCTTGGGCCCAGTACTTC
CASTEGGPWAQYF
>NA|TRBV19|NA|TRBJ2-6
TGTGCCAGCCGGGACACCATCTCTGGGGCCAACGTCCTGACTTTC
CASRDTISGANVLTF
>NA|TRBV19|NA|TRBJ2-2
TGTGCCAGTAGTACATCCGGGACAACCCTGGGAGGGGAGCTGTTTTTT
CASSTSGTTLGGELFF
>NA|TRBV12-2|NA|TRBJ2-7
TGTGCAAGTCGCTCCAGGGGAGGGCAGGCCTCCTACGAGCAGTACTTC
CASRSRGGQASYEQYF
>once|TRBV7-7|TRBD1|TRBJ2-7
TGTGCCAGCAGCTTAGGTGCAGGGGGCTCTGGAGAGCAGTACTTC
CASSLGAGGSGEQYF
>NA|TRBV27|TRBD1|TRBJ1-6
TGTGCCAGCAGAGTCGGGAGACAGGGACTTGGAAATTCACCCCTCCACTTT
CASRVGRQGLGNSPLHF
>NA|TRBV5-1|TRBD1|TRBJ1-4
TGCGCCAGCAGCCGGGACAGGGGCAAGGATGAAAAACTGTTTTTT
CASSRDRGKDEKLFF
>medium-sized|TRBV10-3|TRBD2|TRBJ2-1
TGTGCCATCAGTGAGTCGATGGCTAGCGGGGATTACAATGAGCAGTTCTTC
CAISESMASGDYNEQFF
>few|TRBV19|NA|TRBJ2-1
TGTGCCACCGGAGGGTTGTCCTCCTACAATGAGCAGTTCTTC
CATGGLSSYNEQFF
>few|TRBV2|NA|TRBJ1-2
TGTGCCAGCACCGTCGGGGGGTATGGCTACACCTTC
CASTVGGYGYTF